The rows below give T cell receptor beta chains drawn from one sample of a study of beta chain features in type 1 diabetes. Profiled with immunoSEQ multiplex PCR; TCRdb holds only in-frame clones, not every one. The sample holds 130,000 or so clones, just over 9% seen once. Sequenced: central memory CD4+ T cells from blood. These receptor sequences come from a young man in good health. Both conserved end residues are part of each CDR3. Fields, in order: J gene, V gene, clone size, D gene, CDR3 DNA, CDR3 protein. The D gene is left open where the match is weak. The listing skips clone size in some rows; elsewhere it reads once, few, many or a size class.

>TRBJ1-4|TRBV14|few|NA
TGTGCCAGCAGCCGCCTTGGCACTAATGAAAAACTGTTTTTT
CASSRLGTNEKLFF
>TRBJ2-2|TRBV7-8|NA|NA
TGTGCCAGCAGCACACCCGGGACTAACACCGGGGAGCTGTTTTTT
CASSTPGTNTGELFF
>TRBJ1-6|TRBV18|few|TRBD1
TGTGCCAGCTCACCGGACAGGGCAAATTCACCCCTCCACTTT
CASSPDRANSPLHF
>TRBJ1-5|TRBV2|few|TRBD1
TGTGCCAGCAGTGCAGACAGGGAGGAGCCCCAGCATTTT
CASSADREEPQHF
>TRBJ2-7|TRBV27|NA|TRBD1
TGTGCCAGCAGCTGGACAGGTGGCGAGCAGTACTTC
CASSWTGGEQYF
>TRBJ2-7|TRBV7-2|NA|NA
TGTGCCAGCAGCTTAGCAAGGGGATCCGGCTACGAGCAGTACTTC
CASSLARGSGYEQYF
>TRBJ2-1|TRBV7-8|NA|TRBD1
TGTGCCAGCAGCTCCCGACAGGGCCCCTGGAATGAGCAGTTCTTC
CASSSRQGPWNEQFF
>TRBJ1-1|TRBV6-6|NA|NA
TGTGCCAGCACATCACAGGGGAACACTGAAGCTTTCTTT
CASTSQGNTEAFF
>TRBJ2-5|TRBV15|NA|NA
TGTGCCACCGGGAGGGACAGGCAAGAGACCCAGTACTTC
CATGRDRQETQYF
>TRBJ2-6|TRBV5-1|NA|TRBD1
TGCGCCAGCAGCGGGGACAGTCCTTCTGGGGCCAACGTCCTGACTTTC
CASSGDSPSGANVLTF
>TRBJ1-1|TRBV30|few|NA
TGTGCCTGGAGTGACCCGGGCGGGGGTACTGAAGCTTTCTTT
CAWSDPGGGTEAFF
>TRBJ2-1|TRBV7-2|NA|TRBD1
TGTGCCAGCAGCTTAGTTGGGGGGACAGGGGGGAATGAGCAGTTCTTC
CASSLVGGTGGNEQFF
>TRBJ2-5|TRBV7-2|few|NA
TGTGCCAGCAGCTTAGGACAGAGCCAAGAGACCCAGTACTTC
CASSLGQSQETQYF
>TRBJ2-3|TRBV27|NA|TRBD2
TGTGCCAGCAGGTATACTAGCGGGGGGCACAGAAATACGCAGTATTTT
CASRYTSGGHRNTQYF
>TRBJ2-1|TRBV11-2|few|TRBD2
TGTGCCAGCAGCTCATCTAGCGGGGGGTCGGGTTATGAGCAGTTCTTC
CASSSSSGGSGYEQFF
>TRBJ2-5|TRBV7-8|NA|NA
TGTGCCAGCAGCTTAGGGTCGGCGGGGATACAAGAGACCCAGTACTTC
CASSLGSAGIQETQYF
>TRBJ2-5|TRBV7-2|few|TRBD1
TGTGCCAGCAGCTCTCCGACAGGGGAAAACCAAGAGACCCAGTACTTC
CASSSPTGENQETQYF
>TRBJ1-1|TRBV23-1|few|TRBD1
TGCGCCAGCAACGAGGGGGCGGGGAACACTGAAGCTTTCTTT
CASNEGAGNTEAFF
>TRBJ2-5|TRBV6-6|few|NA
TGTGCCAGCAGTTACTCGAGAGGGGGGGCAGAGACCCAGTACTTC
CASSYSRGGAETQYF
>TRBJ2-3|TRBV7-9|few|TRBD2
TGTGCCAGCAGCTCCCCTAGCGGGGGGATTGCAGATACGCAGTATTTT
CASSSPSGGIADTQYF
>TRBJ2-3|TRBV7-2|NA|TRBD2
TGTGCCAGCAGCTTAGGGGGCGGGGGGCCGCAAGATACGCAGTATTTT
CASSLGGGGPQDTQYF
>TRBJ1-6|TRBV27|few|NA
TGTGCCAGCAGTTTAGAAATCGGAGGGGTGGGTTCACCCCTCCACTTT
CASSLEIGGVGSPLHF
>TRBJ2-3|TRBV28|NA|NA
TGTGCCAGCAGGGAGGCAGATACGCAGTATTTT
CASREADTQYF
>TRBJ2-3|TRBV10-3|once|TRBD2
TGTGCCATCAGTTTAGCGGGGGGGCCGGTAGATACGCAGTATTTT
CAISLAGGPVDTQYF
>TRBJ2-3|TRBV2|NA|NA
TGTGCCAGCAGTGAAGCAAACAGGGTCGCAGATACGCAGTATTTT
CASSEANRVADTQYF
>TRBJ2-7|TRBV7-9|NA|NA
TGTGCCAGCAGCTTAGGAGCCGGACAGTCCTACGAGCAGTACTTC
CASSLGAGQSYEQYF
>TRBJ2-2|TRBV7-8|few|NA
TGTGCCAGCAGCCCTAGCCAGGACACCGGGGAGCTGTTTTTT
CASSPSQDTGELFF
>TRBJ2-7|TRBV4-2|few|TRBD2
TGTGCCAGCAGCCAAGATCTCGGGCGGGGAGGGGACTACGAGCAGTACTTC
CASSQDLGRGGDYEQYF
>TRBJ2-3|TRBV5-1|NA|TRBD1
TGCGCCAGCAGCCAATTACAGGGGGCGAGGGATACGCAGTATTTT
CASSQLQGARDTQYF
>TRBJ1-4|TRBV4-2|few|NA
TGTGCCAGCAGCCAAGACGGGTATTCGGGAAAGGGTGAAAAACTGTTTTTT
CASSQDGYSGKGEKLFF
>TRBJ2-5|TRBV18|few|TRBD1
TGTGCCAGCTCACTGGGGACAGGTCGAAAAGAGACCCAGTACTTC
CASSLGTGRKETQYF
>TRBJ2-7|TRBV19|few|TRBD1
TGTGCCAGTAGTAAAGGGGGCTCTACCTACGAGCAGTACTTC
CASSKGGSTYEQYF
>TRBJ1-3|TRBV7-2|NA|TRBD1
TGTGCCAGCAGCTTGGTGGCAGGGGGAGGAAACACCATATATTTT
CASSLVAGGGNTIYF
>TRBJ2-5|TRBV4-1|few|TRBD1
TGCGCCAGCAGCCTGACAGGGATGGAGACCCAGTACTTC
CASSLTGMETQYF
>TRBJ2-3|TRBV18|NA|TRBD2
TGTGCCAGCTCACGGTGGACTAGCGGTGACACAGATACGCAGTATTTT
CASSRWTSGDTDTQYF
>TRBJ1-4|TRBV7-2|NA|NA
TGTGCCAGCAGCTGGTCAGGGGCGACTAATGAAAAACTGTTTTTT
CASSWSGATNEKLFF
>TRBJ2-7|TRBV11-2|NA|NA
TGTGCCAGCAGCTTAGAGGGGGCGCCAGGGGACTCCTACGAGCAGTACTTC
CASSLEGAPGDSYEQYF
>TRBJ1-1|TRBV5-6|few|NA
TGTGCCAGCAGCTTGGATCAGAACACTGAAGCTTTCTTT
CASSLDQNTEAFF
>TRBJ2-5|TRBV9|NA|NA
TGTGCCAGCAGCGTAGGGGGCTTCCAAGAGACCCAGTACTTC
CASSVGGFQETQYF
>TRBJ1-1|TRBV7-2|few|NA
TGTGCCAGCAGGTCTTCCACGACGGGGAACACTGAAGCTTTCTTT
CASRSSTTGNTEAFF
>TRBJ1-6|TRBV7-3|few|NA
TGTGCCAGCAGCTTAATTGGGGGGGGTTCACCCCTCCACTTT
CASSLIGGGSPLHF
>TRBJ2-5|TRBV29-1|few|TRBD1
TGCAGCGTTGAAGAAGGACAGGGAGGCGAGACCCAGTACTTC
CSVEEGQGGETQYF